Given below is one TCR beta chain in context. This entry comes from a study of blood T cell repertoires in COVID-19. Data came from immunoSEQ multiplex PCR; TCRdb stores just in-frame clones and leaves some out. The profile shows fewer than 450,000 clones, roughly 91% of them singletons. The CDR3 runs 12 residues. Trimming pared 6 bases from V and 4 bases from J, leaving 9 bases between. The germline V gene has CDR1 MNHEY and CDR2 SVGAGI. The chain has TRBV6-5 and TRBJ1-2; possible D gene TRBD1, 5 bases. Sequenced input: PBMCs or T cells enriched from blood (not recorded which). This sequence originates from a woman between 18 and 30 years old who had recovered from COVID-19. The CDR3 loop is CASRWGGYGYTF. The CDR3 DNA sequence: TGTGCCAGCAGGTGGGGGGGCTATGGCTACACCTTC.